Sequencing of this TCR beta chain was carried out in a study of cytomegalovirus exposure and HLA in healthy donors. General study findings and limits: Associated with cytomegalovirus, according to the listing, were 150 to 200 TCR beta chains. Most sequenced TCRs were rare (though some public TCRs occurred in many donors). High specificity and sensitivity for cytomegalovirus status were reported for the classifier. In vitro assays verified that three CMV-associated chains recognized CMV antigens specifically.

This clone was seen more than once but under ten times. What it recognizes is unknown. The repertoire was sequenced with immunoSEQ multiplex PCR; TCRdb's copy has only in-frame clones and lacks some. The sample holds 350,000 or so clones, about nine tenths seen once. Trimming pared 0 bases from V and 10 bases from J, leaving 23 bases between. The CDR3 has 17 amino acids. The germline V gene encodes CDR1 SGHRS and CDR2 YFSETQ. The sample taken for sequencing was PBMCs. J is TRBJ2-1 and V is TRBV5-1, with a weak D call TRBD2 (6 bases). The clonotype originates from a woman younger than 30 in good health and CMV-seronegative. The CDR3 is CASSLAPMDYTTREQFF. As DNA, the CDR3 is TGCGCCAGCAGCTTGGCACCGATGGACTATACTACTAGGGAGCAGTTCTTC.